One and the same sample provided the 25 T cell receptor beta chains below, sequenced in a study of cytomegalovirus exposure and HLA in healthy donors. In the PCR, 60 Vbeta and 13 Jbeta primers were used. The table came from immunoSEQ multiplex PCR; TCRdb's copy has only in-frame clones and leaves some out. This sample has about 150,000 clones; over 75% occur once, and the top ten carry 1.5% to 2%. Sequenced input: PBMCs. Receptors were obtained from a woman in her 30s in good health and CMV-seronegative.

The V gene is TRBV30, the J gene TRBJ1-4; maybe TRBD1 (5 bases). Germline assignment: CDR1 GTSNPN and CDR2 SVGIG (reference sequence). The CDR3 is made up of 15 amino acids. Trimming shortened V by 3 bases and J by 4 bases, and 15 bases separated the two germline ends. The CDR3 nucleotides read TGTGCCTGGAGCCCCACAGGAGTACTTAATGAAAAACTGTTTTTT. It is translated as CAWSPTGVLNEKLFF.

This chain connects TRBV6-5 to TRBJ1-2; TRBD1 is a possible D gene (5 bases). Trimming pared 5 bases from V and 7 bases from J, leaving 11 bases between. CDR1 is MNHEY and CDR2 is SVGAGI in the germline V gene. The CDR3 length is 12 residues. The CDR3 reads CASSPSTAGYTF. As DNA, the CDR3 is TGTGCCAGCAGTCCTTCGACAGCTGGCTACACCTTC.

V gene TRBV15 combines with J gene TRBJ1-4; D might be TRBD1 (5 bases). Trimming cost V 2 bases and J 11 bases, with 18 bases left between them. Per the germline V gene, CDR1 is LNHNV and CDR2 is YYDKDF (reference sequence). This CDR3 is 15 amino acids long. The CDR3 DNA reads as TGTGCCACCAGCAGACTGACGGGGGGTCCCCACAAACTGTTTTTT. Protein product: CATSRLTGGPHKLFF. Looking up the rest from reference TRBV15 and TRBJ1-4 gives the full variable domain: DAMVIQNPRYQVTQFGKPVTLSCSQTLNHNVMYWYQQKSSQAPKLLFHYYDKDFNNEADTPDNFQSRRPNTSFCFLDIRSPGLGDTAMYLCATSRLTGGPHKLFFGSGTQLSVL.

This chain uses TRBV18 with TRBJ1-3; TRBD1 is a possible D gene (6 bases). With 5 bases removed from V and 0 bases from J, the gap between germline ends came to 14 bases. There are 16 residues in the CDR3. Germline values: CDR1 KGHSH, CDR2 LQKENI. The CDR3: CASSANPGHSGNTIYF. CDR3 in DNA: TGTGCCAGCTCAGCTAACCCGGGACACTCTGGAAACACCATATATTTT.

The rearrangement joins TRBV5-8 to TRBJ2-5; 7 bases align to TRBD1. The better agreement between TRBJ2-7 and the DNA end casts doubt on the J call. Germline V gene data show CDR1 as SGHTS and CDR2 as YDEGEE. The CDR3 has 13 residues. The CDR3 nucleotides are TGTGCCAGCAGCGGACAGGCCCTGGGCGAGCAGTACTTC. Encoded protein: CASSGQALGEQYF.

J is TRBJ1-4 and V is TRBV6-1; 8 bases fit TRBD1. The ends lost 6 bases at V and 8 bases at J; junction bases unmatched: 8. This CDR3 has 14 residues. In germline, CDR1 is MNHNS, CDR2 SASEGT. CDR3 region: CASRAGTGNEKLFF. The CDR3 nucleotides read TGTGCCAGCAGGGCCGGGACAGGCAACGAAAAACTGTTTTTT.

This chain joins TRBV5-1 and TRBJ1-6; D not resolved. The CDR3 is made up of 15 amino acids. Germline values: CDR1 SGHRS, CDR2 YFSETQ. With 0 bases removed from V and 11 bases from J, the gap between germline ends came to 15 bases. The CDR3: CASSLARGMQPPLHF. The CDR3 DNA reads TGCGCCAGCAGCTTGGCCCGCGGGATGCAGCCACCCCTCCACTTT.

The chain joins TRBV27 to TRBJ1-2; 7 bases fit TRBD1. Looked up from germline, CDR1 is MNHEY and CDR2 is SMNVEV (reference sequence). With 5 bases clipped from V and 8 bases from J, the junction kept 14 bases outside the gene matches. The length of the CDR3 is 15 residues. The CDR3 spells CASSLGTGASDGYTF. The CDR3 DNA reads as TGTGCCAGCAGTCTAGGTACAGGGGCTAGCGACGGCTACACCTTC.

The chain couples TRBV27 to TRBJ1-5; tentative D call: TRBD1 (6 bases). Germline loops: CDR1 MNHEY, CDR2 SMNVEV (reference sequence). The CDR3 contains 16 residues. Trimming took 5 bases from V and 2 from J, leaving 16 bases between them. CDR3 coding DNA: TGTGCCAGCAGTACCCACCCTCGGACAGGCAATCAGCCCCAGCATTTT. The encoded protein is CASSTHPRTGNQPQHF.

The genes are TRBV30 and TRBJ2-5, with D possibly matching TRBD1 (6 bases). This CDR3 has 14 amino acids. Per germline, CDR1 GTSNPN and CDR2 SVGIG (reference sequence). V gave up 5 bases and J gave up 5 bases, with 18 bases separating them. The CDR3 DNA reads TGTGCCTGGGGGCCGGGACAAAAAAGGGAGACCCAGTACTTC. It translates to CAWGPGQKRETQYF.

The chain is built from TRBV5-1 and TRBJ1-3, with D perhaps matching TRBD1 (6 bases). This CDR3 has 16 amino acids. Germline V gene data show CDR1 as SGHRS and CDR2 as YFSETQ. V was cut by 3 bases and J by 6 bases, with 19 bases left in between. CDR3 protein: CASSSFPGELSNTIYF. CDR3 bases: TGCGCCAGCAGCTCCTTCCCAGGGGAGTTATCAAACACCATATATTTT.

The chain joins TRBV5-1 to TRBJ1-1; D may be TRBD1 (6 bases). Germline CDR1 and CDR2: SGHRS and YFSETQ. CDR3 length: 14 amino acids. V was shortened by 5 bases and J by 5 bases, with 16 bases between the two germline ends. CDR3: CASRLQGSDTEAFF. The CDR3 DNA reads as TGCGCCAGCAGACTACAGGGAAGTGATACTGAAGCTTTCTTT.

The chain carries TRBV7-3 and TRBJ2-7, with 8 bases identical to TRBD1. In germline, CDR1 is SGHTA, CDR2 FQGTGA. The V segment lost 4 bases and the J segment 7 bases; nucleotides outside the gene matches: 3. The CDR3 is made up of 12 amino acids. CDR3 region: CASSSDRGEQYF. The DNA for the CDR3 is TGTGCCAGCAGCTCCGACAGGGGTGAGCAGTACTTC.

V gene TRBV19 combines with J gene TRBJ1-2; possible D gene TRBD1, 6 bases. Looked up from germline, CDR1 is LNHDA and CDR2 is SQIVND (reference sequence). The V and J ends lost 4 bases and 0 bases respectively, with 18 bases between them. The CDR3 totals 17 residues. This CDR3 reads CASSNPGQPFSNYGYTF. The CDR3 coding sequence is TGTGCCAGTAGTAACCCCGGACAGCCCTTCTCTAACTATGGCTACACCTTC. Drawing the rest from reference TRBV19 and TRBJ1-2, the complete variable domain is DGGITQSPKYLFRKEGQNVTLSCEQNLNHDAMYWYRQDPGQGLRLIYYSQIVNDFQKGDIAEGYSVSREKKESFPLTVTSAQKNPTAFYLCASSNPGQPFSNYGYTFGSGTRLTVV.

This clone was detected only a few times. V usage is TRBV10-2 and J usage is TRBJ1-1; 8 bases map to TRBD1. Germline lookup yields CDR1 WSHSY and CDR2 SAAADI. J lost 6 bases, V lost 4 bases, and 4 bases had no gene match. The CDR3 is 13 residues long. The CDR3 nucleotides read TGCGCCAGCAGTGCAGGGGGCGCCGCTGAAGCTTTCTTT. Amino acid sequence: CASSAGGAAEAFF.

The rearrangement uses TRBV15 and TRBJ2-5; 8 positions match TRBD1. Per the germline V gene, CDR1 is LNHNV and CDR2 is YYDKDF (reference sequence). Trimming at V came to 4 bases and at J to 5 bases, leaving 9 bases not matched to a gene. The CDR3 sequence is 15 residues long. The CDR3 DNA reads TGTGCCACCAGCACACGACCGGACAGGGTGGAGACCCAGTACTTC. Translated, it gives CATSTRPDRVETQYF.

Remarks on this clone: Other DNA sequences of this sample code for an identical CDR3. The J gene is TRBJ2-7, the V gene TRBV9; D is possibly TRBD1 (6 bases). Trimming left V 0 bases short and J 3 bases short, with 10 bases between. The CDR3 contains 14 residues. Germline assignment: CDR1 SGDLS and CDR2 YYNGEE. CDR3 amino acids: CASSVGVGGYEQYF. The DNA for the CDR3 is TGTGCCAGCAGCGTAGGGGTAGGGGGCTACGAGCAGTACTTC.

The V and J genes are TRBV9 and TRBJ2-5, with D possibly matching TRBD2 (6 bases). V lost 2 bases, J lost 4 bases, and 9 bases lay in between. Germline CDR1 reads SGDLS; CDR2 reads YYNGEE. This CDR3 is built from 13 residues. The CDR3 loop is CASSVGGSETQYF. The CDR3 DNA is TGTGCCAGCAGCGTGGGGGGTTCAGAGACCCAGTACTTC.

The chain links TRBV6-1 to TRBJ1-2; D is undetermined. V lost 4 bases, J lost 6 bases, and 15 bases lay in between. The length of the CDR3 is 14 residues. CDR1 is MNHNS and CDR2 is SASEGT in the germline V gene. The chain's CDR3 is CASSGEREVDGYTF. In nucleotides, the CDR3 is TGTGCCAGCAGTGGAGAACGGGAGGTGGATGGCTACACCTTC.

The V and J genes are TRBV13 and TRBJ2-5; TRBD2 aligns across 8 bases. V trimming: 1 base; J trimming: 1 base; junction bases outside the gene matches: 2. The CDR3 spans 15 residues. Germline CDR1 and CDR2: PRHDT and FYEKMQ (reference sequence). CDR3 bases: TGTGCCAGCAGCTTAGCGGGGGGGGTCCAAGAGACCCAGTACTTC. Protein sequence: CASSLAGGVQETQYF.

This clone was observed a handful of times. CDR3 loop: CASRQTGVDEQFF. The DNA for the CDR3 is TGTGCCAGTAGGCAAACAGGGGTGGATGAGCAGTTCTTC. V is TRBV19 and J is TRBJ2-1; TRBD1 agrees at 7 bases. With 6 bases clipped from V and 8 bases from J, the junction kept 7 bases outside the gene matches. The CDR3 loop spans 13 amino acids. The V gene's germline CDR1 is LNHDA and CDR2 SQIVND (reference sequence).

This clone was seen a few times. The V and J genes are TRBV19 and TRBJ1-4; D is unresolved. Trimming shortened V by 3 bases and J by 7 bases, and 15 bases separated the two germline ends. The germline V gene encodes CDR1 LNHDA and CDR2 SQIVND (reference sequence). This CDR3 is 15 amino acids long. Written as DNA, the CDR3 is TGTGCCAGTAGTATTTACCCCACACGCCCTGAAAAACTGTTTTTT. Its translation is CASSIYPTRPEKLFF.

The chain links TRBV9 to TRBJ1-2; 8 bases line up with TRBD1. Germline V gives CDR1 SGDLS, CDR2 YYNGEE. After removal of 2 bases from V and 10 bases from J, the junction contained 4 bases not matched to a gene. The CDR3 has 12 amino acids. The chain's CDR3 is CASSVGQGIYTF. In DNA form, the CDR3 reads TGTGCCAGCAGCGTCGGACAGGGAATCTACACCTTC.

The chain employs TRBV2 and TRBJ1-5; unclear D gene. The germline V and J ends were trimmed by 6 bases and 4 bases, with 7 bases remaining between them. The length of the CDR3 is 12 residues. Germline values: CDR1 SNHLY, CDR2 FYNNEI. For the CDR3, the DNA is TGTGCCAGCAGCGGAGAGAATCAGCCCCAGCATTTT. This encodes CASSGENQPQHF.

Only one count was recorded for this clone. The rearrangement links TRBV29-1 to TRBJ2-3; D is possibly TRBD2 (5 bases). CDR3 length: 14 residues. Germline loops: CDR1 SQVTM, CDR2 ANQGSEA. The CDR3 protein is CNVALGIGTDTQYF. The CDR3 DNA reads TGCAACGTCGCACTAGGAATCGGCACAGATACGCAGTATTTT.